The clone carrying this T cell receptor beta chain was found once. Its antigen is undetermined. The data are from a study of a mutant IDH1 vaccine in newly diagnosed glioma. Study-wide background: Radiotherapy alone preceded vaccination by 4-6 weeks; alternatively, vaccination started with temozolomide cycles. Those enrolled had earlier been treated with radiotherapy, temozolomide, or both, mostly both.

There are 15 residues in the CDR3. V lost 6 bases, J lost 5 bases, and 16 bases lay in between. CDR1 is MNHEY and CDR2 is SMNVEV in the germline V gene (reference sequence). Time point described: week 23, last vaccination. The vaccine gave 300 ug of a 20-mer mutant IDH1 peptide subcutaneously per dose. Clones were sequenced by immunoSEQ multiplex PCR, and TCRdb holds only the in-frame ones, with some missing. This sample has 60,000 or so clones, with about 81% found just once. J is TRBJ2-2 and V is TRBV27; the D gene is possibly TRBD1 (7 bases). The TCR originated in a woman aged 40 to 50 with glioma. Some clones in this sample may be carry-over from other donors' samples. The specimen comprised PBMCs, sampled from a glioma patient whose treatment included an IDH1 peptide vaccine. In nucleotides, the CDR3 is TGTGCCAGCAGCCCTCGGCAGGGGGGAACCGGGGAGCTGTTTTTT. It is translated as CASSPRQGGTGELFF.